A selection of T cell receptor beta chains follows, all from one sample in a study of blood T cell repertoires in COVID-19. Here immunoSEQ multiplex PCR was the method, and the copy in TCRdb shows in-frame clones only, minus some. The sample yields 200,000 to 250,000 clones, about 86% seen once. The sample consisted of peripheral blood. The receptors shown here come from a woman aged 45-60 years with COVID-19, enrolled during active disease. Each CDR3 is given with its conserved first and last residue. The D gene is left open where the match is weak. Where a row states a size, it is once, few, many or the class of an expanded clone; other rows omit it.

TRBV10-1	TRBJ2-2	-	-	TGCGCCAGCAGTGAGACGGGACTTATGAACACCGGGGAGCTGTTTTTT	CASSETGLMNTGELFF
TRBV30	TRBJ2-3	-	TRBD2	TGTGCCTGGAGTTTCGGCGGGGGAGGGGCAGATACGCAGTATTTT	CAWSFGGGGADTQYF
TRBV30	TRBJ1-4	-	-	TGTGCCTGGAGAGGGAGGGATGCAACTAATGAAAAACTGTTTTTT	CAWRGRDATNEKLFF
TRBV2	TRBJ2-3	-	TRBD2	TGTGCCAGCAGTGATTCCACCACCCGAGCGGGGATTAGGGATACGCAGTATTTT	CASSDSTTRAGIRDTQYF
TRBV7-3	TRBJ2-2	-	-	TGTGCCAGCAGCCCTCAGGGGGGTTACACCGGGGAGCTGTTTTTT	CASSPQGGYTGELFF
TRBV11-3	TRBJ1-3	few	TRBD1	TGTGCCAGCAGCCCGGGACAGGGGCCCGGAAACACCATATATTTT	CASSPGQGPGNTIYF
TRBV30	TRBJ1-1	-	-	TGTGCCCTATCGGGGAGCCTGGGACACCGGAACACTGAAGCTTTCTTT	CALSGSLGHRNTEAFF
TRBV19	TRBJ1-2	-	-	TGTGCCAGTAGTATAGCCGGACTCTATGGCTACACCTTC	CASSIAGLYGYTF
TRBV20-1	TRBJ2-5	-	-	TGCAGTTCATGGTGGAGGGAGACCCAGTACTTC	CSSWWRETQYF
TRBV28	TRBJ1-5	few	-	TGTGCCAGCAGTTTATGGGTCGGGTCTCAGCCCCAGCATTTT	CASSLWVGSQPQHF
TRBV19	TRBJ1-4	-	-	TGTGCCAGTCGTCAGGGTGAAAAACTGTTTTTT	CASRQGEKLFF
TRBV5-1	TRBJ2-5	-	-	TGCGCCAGCAGCTTCGAAGAAGAGTGGAGGAAAGAGACCCAGTACTTC	CASSFEEEWRKETQYF
TRBV14	TRBJ2-3	-	-	TGTGCCAGCAGCCAGTACTCCACAGATACGCAGTATTTT	CASSQYSTDTQYF
TRBV19	TRBJ2-5	-	-	TGTGCCAGTAGTATCGGTACACTACAAGAGACCCAGTACTTC	CASSIGTLQETQYF
TRBV10-2	TRBJ2-7	-	TRBD2	TGCGCCAGCAGCCCCTTAGCGGGGGGTGTGGGGGAGCAGTACTTC	CASSPLAGGVGEQYF
TRBV2	TRBJ2-1	-	-	TGTGCCAGCAGTGAAGCCCAGGGAACGTCCTACAATGAGCAGTTCTTC	CASSEAQGTSYNEQFF